This passage covers 20 T cell receptor beta chains from one sample sequenced in a study of vaccination and CD4 T cells after COVID-19. No antigen has been identified for these receptors. The Oncomine TCR Beta short-read assay was applied to DNA of cultured CD4+ T cells. A single record per CDR3 protein comes from TCRdb applying MiXCR to the PCR reads. Of 15,000 to 20,000 distinct CDR3 sequences in the sample, around 48% are singletons; the top ten hold roughly 4%. Treatment in this sample: approximately nine-day PBMC culture with coronavirus spike peptide pools or control peptides (ViraFEST assay). What was sequenced was CD4+ T cells from blood, cultured in vitro. The receptors derive from a human donor who had recovered from COVID-19.

V gene TRBV7-2 combines with J gene TRBJ2-7; D may be TRBD1 (5 bases). CDR1 and CDR2 (germline): SGHTA, FQGNSA. V dropped 4 bases and J dropped 5 bases, with 18 bases sitting between them. CDR3 length: 15 residues. The CDR3 DNA reads TGTGCCAGCAGCTCCCGCCTAGGGGTTTGGGACGAGCAGTACTTC. Protein product: CASSSRLGVWDEQYF.

This rearrangement joins TRBV19 to TRBJ1-1; the match to TRBD1 covers 8 bases. The V gene's germline CDR1 is LNHDA and CDR2 SQIVND (reference sequence). The CDR3 loop spans 14 amino acids. J lost 0 bases, V lost 6 bases, and 3 bases had no gene match. The CDR3, as DNA: TGTGCCAGTAGGACGACAGGGGTGAACACTGAAGCTTTCTTT. This sequence encodes CASRTTGVNTEAFF. Complete variable domain (other parts from reference TRBV19 and TRBJ1-1): DGGITQSPKYLFRKEGQNVTLSCEQNLNHDAMYWYRQDPGQGLRLIYYSQIVNDFQKGDIAEGYSVSREKKESFPLTVTSAQKNPTAFYLCASRTTGVNTEAFFGQGTRLTVV.

The genes are TRBV6-5 and TRBJ1-1; the D gene is possibly TRBD1 (6 bases). Trimming removed 2 bases from V and 1 base from J, with 14 bases in between. The CDR3 contains 16 residues. Per germline, CDR1 MNHEY and CDR2 SVGAGI. The CDR3 sequence is CASSYGPGAPNTEAFF. The CDR3 DNA follows: TGTGCCAGCAGTTACGGGCCAGGGGCCCCGAACACTGAAGCTTTCTTT.

This clonotype occurred a few times. This rearrangement joins TRBV10-3 to TRBJ1-1; D ambiguous. Germline values: CDR1 ENHRY, CDR2 SYGVKD. The CDR3 loop spans 15 amino acids. The V end lost 4 bases, the J end lost 0 bases, and 12 bases lay between the germline ends. The chain's CDR3 is CAISVTGQMNTEAFF. In DNA, the CDR3 is TGTGCCATCAGTGTTACGGGCCAGATGAACACTGAAGCTTTCTTT.

The V call is TRBV30, the J call TRBJ1-2, with D possibly TRBD1 on 6 matching bases. The CDR3 extends over 13 amino acids. Trimming took 2 bases from V and 8 from J, leaving 15 bases between them. Germline assignment: CDR1 GTSNPN and CDR2 SVGIG (reference sequence). CDR3 loop: CAWSPGGGAGYTF. The DNA of the CDR3 is TGTGCCTGGAGTCCGGGGGGGGGCGCAGGCTACACCTTC.

CDR3 nucleotides: TGTGCCAGCAGGCCCCCCGAGTCATGGCAGCCCCAGCATTTT. Translating gives CASRPPESWQPQHF. The genes are TRBV28 and TRBJ1-5; D gene uncertain. The CDR3 is 14 residues long. The V and J ends lost 6 bases and 7 bases respectively, with 16 bases between them. Germline-derived CDR1 and CDR2 are MDHEN and SYDVKM.

This clonotype was recorded a few times. This sequence joins TRBV10-1 and TRBJ2-7; a weak D match, TRBD2 (5 bases). This CDR3 is built from 15 residues. Germline V gives CDR1 WNHNN, CDR2 SYGVQD (reference sequence). With 0 bases removed from V and 4 bases from J, the gap between germline ends came to 13 bases. CDR3 coding DNA: TGCGCCAGCAGTGAGTCCCGAGGGAGTGGATACGAGCAGTACTTC. It translates to CASSESRGSGYEQYF.

The gene calls are TRBV6-2 or TRBV6-3 and TRBJ1-1; TRBD1 matches at 12 bases. CDR3 size: 17 residues. After removal of 2 bases from V and 4 bases from J, the junction contained 8 bases not matched to a gene. Per germline, CDR1 MNHEY and CDR2 SVGEGT. The CDR3 coding sequence is TGTGCCAGCAGTTACCCTAAGGGACAGGGGGCATCCACTGAAGCTTTCTTT. Translated: CASSYPKGQGASTEAFF.

This clonotype was counted only a few times. The chain is built from TRBV20-1 and TRBJ1-5; possibly TRBD1 for D (6 bases). The CDR3 has 13 residues. Trimming shortened V by 4 bases and J by 1 base, and 8 bases separated the two germline ends. The germline V gene has CDR1 DFQATT and CDR2 SNEGSKA (reference sequence). CDR3 bases: TGCAGTGCTAAGGGGGGGAGCAATCAGCCCCAGCATTTT. Encoded protein: CSAKGGSNQPQHF.

In its sample, this clonotype was seen a few times. J is TRBJ1-2 and V is TRBV12-3 or TRBV12-4, with a weak D call TRBD1 (5 bases). V lost 3 bases, J lost 8 bases, and 10 bases lay in between. CDR3 length: 12 residues. CDR3 nucleotide sequence: TGTGCCAGCAGTTTTCCGGGGCACGGCTACACCTTC. This translates into CASSFPGHGYTF.

V usage is TRBV7-2 and J usage is TRBJ2-1, with 10 bases lining up with TRBD2. The junction had 9 bases not matched to a gene; V was cut back by 1 base and J by 0 bases. CDR3 size: 19 residues. CDR1 is SGHTA, CDR2 FQGNSA, per germline. The CDR3 reads CASSLVASGSKSSYNEQFF. CDR3 nucleotides: TGTGCCAGCAGCTTAGTGGCTAGCGGGAGCAAGAGCTCCTACAATGAGCAGTTCTTC.

The rearrangement uses TRBV6-2 or TRBV6-3 and TRBJ2-1; 8 bases agree with TRBD2. The CDR3 runs 19 residues. Looked up from germline, CDR1 is MNHEY and CDR2 is SVGEGT. The V segment lost 2 bases and the J segment 8 bases; nucleotides outside the gene matches: 20. CDR3 sequence reads: CASSYLPRWKIAGTDEQFF. CDR3 DNA sequence: TGTGCCAGCAGTTACCTCCCTCGATGGAAGATAGCGGGAACAGATGAGCAGTTCTTC.

The rearrangement joins TRBV11-3 to TRBJ2-7, with no clear D. The CDR3 length is 14 residues. V lost 0 bases and J lost 0, with 6 bases in between. Germline V gene lookup returns CDR1 SGHNT and CDR2 YENEEA. CDR3 coding DNA: TGTGCCAGCAGCTTAGATTGGGTCTCCTACGAGCAGTACTTC. This translates into CASSLDWVSYEQYF.

A few counts support this clonotype. The chain joins TRBV7-2 to TRBJ2-7; 12 bases fit TRBD1. CDR3 length: 16 residues. The junction had 5 bases not matched to a gene; V was cut back by 1 base and J by 4 bases. CDR1 and CDR2 from the germline V gene are SGHTA and FQGNSA. CDR3 amino acids: CASSLVPGQGAYEQYF. As DNA, the CDR3 is TGTGCCAGCAGCTTAGTACCGGGACAGGGGGCATACGAGCAGTACTTC.

The chain carries TRBV7-8 and TRBJ1-2; D gene ambiguous. Germline V gene data show CDR1 as SGHVS and CDR2 as FQNEAQ. V was pared by 0 bases and J by 4 bases, with 12 bases between. The length of the CDR3 is 15 residues. CDR3 region: CASSLAMDFSYGYTF. CDR3 nucleotides: TGTGCCAGCAGCTTAGCGATGGACTTCTCCTATGGCTACACCTTC.

CDR3 nucleotides: TGCAGTGCTAGAAGGATGGGGGGCAGAAGGAGGTTTCCCGCTGAAGCTTTCTTT. Amino acid sequence: CSARRMGGRRRFPAEAFF. This chain links TRBV20-1 with TRBJ1-1, with a tentative D call TRBD1 (6 bases). The V end lost 2 bases, the J end lost 6 bases, and 28 bases lay between the germline ends. There are 18 residues in the CDR3. CDR1 is DFQATT, CDR2 SNEGSKA, per germline (reference sequence).

CDR3 region: CARSTDTNTEAFF. The CDR3 DNA reads TGTGCCAGAAGTACCGATACGAACACTGAAGCTTTCTTT. The rearrangement links TRBV2 to TRBJ1-1; D is undetermined. Per germline, CDR1 SNHLY and CDR2 FYNNEI. The CDR3 runs to 13 residues. V was cut by 9 bases and J by 1 base, with 12 bases left in between.

This clonotype was observed a single time. The V and J genes are TRBV30 and TRBJ1-2; the D is unclear. Between the trimmed V and J ends, which lost 6 bases and 6 bases, there was a span of 17 bases. There are 13 residues in the CDR3. Germline V gives CDR1 GTSNPN, CDR2 SVGIG (reference sequence). The CDR3 loop reads CACTPETHDGYTF. CDR3 DNA sequence: TGTGCCTGTACCCCTGAGACCCATGATGGCTACACCTTC.

V and J are TRBV7-9 and TRBJ2-7, with unresolved D. Per the germline V gene, CDR1 is SEHNR and CDR2 is FQNEAQ (reference sequence). Trimming pared 3 bases from V and 2 bases from J, leaving 11 bases between. The CDR3 sequence is 14 residues long. CDR3 protein: CASSLSGNPYEQYF. The CDR3, as DNA: TGTGCCAGCAGCTTGTCCGGCAACCCCTACGAGCAGTACTTC.

This clonotype showed up just a few times. The chain couples TRBV11-3 to TRBJ2-6; no clear D gene. The CDR3 covers 16 residues. Per the germline V gene, CDR1 is SGHNT and CDR2 is YENEEA. Trimming took off 1 base at V and 4 bases at J, with 11 bases between the two ends. CDR3 nucleotides: TGTGCCAGCAGCTTAGTTGGCTATTCCGGGGCCAACGTCCTGACTTTC. Translation: CASSLVGYSGANVLTF. Complete variable domain (other parts from reference TRBV11-3 and TRBJ2-6): EAGVVQSPRYKIIEKKQPVAFWCNPISGHNTLYWYLQNLGQGPELLIRYENEEAVDDSQLPKDRFSAERLKGVDSTLKIQPAELGDSAVYLCASSLVGYSGANVLTFGAGSRLTVL.